This note documents a single TCR beta chain sequence. Its antigen target is currently unknown. Base qualities are not at hand, and no much larger clone is one base apart. The data were obtained in a study of T cell changes during pregnancy in multiple sclerosis (dated by TCRdb to between 2018 and 2021). Looking at the study overall: The study examined how the T cell repertoire changed over the course of pregnancy in women with multiple sclerosis.

The library was built by means of the immunoSEQ multiplex PCR assay. In TCRdb, the immuneACCESS table is reduced to in-frame sequences with V and J assigned. These tables do not hold every clone; where another copy was compared, an unresolved V gene accounts for under half, and the others remain unexplained. The sample records 38,000 or so clones, around 90% of which are singletons. The ten top clones hold more than 0.5% of the sample. The CDR1 and CDR2 encoded by the germline V gene are SGDLS and YYNGEE. From V the trimming removes 0 bases and from J it removes 5 bases, while the gene matches leave 8 bases of the junction unaccounted for. Measured from the cysteine to the phenylalanine, the CDR3 is 16 residues long. Only the CDR3 portion is preserved as DNA: 48 bases, with reading frame beginning at the first base.

This sequence uses TRBV9 and TRBJ2-7, with 10 bases matching TRBD2. The source of this sequence is a female donor with multiple sclerosis, enrolled in a pregnancy study. Sample: CD4+ T cells from peripheral blood mononuclear cells, taken in the second trimester of pregnancy. The CDR3 here reads CASSVALASGSNEQYF. Read as DNA, the sequence is TGTGCCAGCAGCGTAGCTCTGGCTAGCGGGAGCAACGAGCAGTACTTC.